The TCR beta chain described here comes from a study of T cell clusters in autoimmune cytopenias (dated by TCRdb to the late 2010s). Regarding the research as a whole: The median TRB sequencing depth was approximately 52,000 reads per sample, and the median number of distinct TRB clonotypes was about 2,500 per sample. In autoimmune cytopenia patients, peripheral blood TRB and IGH repertoires were sequenced during active disease and over treatment follow-up, together with healthy, CLL and autoimmune hepatitis controls. The goal of the study was to determine whether autoimmune cytopenia patients have a disease-specific immune repertoire signature that could serve as a blood-based biomarker. Overall study results and their limits: The T cell clusters were only ever defined in silico, so experimental validation of their functional role was still needed. The cluster-lack signature was not observed for secondary cytopenia versus CLL, as the signature was apparently masked by the dominant lymphoma-associated repertoire. Shifts in the TRB repertoire, including less even repertoires in secondary cytopenia and CLL, were mostly a reflection of lymphoma bias and not of autoimmunity. The GLIPH analysis suggested a lack of physiological T cell clusters in primary autoimmune cytopenia patients, since more than 40 clusters were exclusive to healthy donors whereas 17 were exclusive to patients. Healthy donors had almost three times as many exclusive TRB clusters as active autoimmune hepatitis patients, a finding consistent with an autoimmunity-wide signature.

Based on the germline V gene, the CDR1 and CDR2 sequences are KGHSH and LQKENI. The CDR3 runs 14 amino acids, cysteine and phenylalanine included. No coding sequence is recorded. Each sample's TRB amplification started from 250 ng of peripheral blood genomic DNA, which corresponds to approximately 37,500 genome equivalents. Frequency alone marks this clonotype as medium-sized (0.01 to 0.1%); no count is stored. Its antigen is still unknown. To amplify TRB rearrangements, a touch-down multiplex PCR protocol was run with the TRB-A and TRB-B primer pools combined in a single tube. Illumina adapters and sample indices were added to the amplicons through two consecutive PCR reactions performed with Phusion HS II polymerase. The amplicons were gel-purified using the NucleoSpin Gel and PCR Clean-up kit, after which quantification was performed by Qubit and quality was checked on an Agilent 2100 Bioanalyzer. Sequencing of the libraries was done on an Illumina MiSeq with paired-end, single-indexed, 600-cycle runs. Per the original workflow: TRB reads were aligned and assembled with MiXCR version 2.1.12 using the default MiXCR reference library. Each unique CDR3 nucleotide sequence defined a clone, and only productive sequences with at least two reads were analysed. Alpha-parameterized diversity profiles (alpha 0 to 5), including the Shannon (alpha 1) and Simpson (alpha 2) indices, were computed with an R script to assess repertoire diversity. Combinatorial TRB VJ usage was calculated with the tcR package and was compared between cohorts by principal component analysis performed with ade4. GLIPH was used to cluster TCRbeta CDR3s in pairs of cohorts matched for age and read depth, and a Wilcoxon test was used to compare cluster frequencies. Reprocessed by TCRdb, the reads give a single entry per CDR3 protein sequence, without DNA. Here the V and J calls rest on TCRdb's processing, not on the authors' analysis. This sample's table has entries for 7,000 to 10,000 distinct CDR3 sequences. The ten largest make up about 5% of the sample.

The receptor chain draws on TRBV18 and TRBJ1-1; TCRdb selects TRBD1, and the lack of DNA leaves this call unchecked. The sequence derives from a human donor with an autoimmune cytopenia or autoimmune hepatitis (not recorded which). The specimen sequenced was peripheral blood. The CDR3: CASSPDSLNTEAFF.